These 23 T cell receptor beta chains were sequenced from one sample in a study of T cell responses to AZD1222 COVID-19 vaccine. The table came from immunoSEQ multiplex PCR; TCRdb's copy has only in-frame clones and leaves some out. Of approximately 100,000 clones in the sample, approximately 88% were seen once. The material was peripheral blood, obtained on day 0 of AZD1222 vaccination. These receptors originate from an adult in good health.

In DNA form, the CDR3 reads TGTGCCGCTGGACAGGGACAAGGGGAAAAACTGTTTTTT. Its protein product is CAAGQGQGEKLFF. This chain joins TRBV19 and TRBJ1-4; 8 positions match TRBD1. CDR1 and CDR2 from the germline V gene are LNHDA and SQIVND (reference sequence). V lost 11 bases, J lost 8 bases, and 10 bases stayed unmatched. This CDR3 contains 13 residues.

The chain links TRBV6-4 to TRBJ2-3, with 7 positions matching TRBD1. Germline assignment: CDR1 MRHNA and CDR2 SNTAGT. The V gene end was trimmed by 6 bases and the J gene end by 0 bases; junction bases not matched to a gene: 3. This CDR3 comprises 14 residues. The CDR3 loop is CASSPGQSTDTQYF. As DNA, the CDR3 is TGTGCCAGCAGCCCGGGACAGAGCACAGATACGCAGTATTTT.

The CDR3 DNA follows: TGTGCCAGCAGTTACTCCCATGATGGCTACACCTTC. It is translated as CASSYSHDGYTF. The gene calls are TRBV6-2 or TRBV6-3 and TRBJ1-2; no clear D. This CDR3 region has 12 residues. V lost 0 bases and J lost 6, with 5 bases in between. Germline CDR1 is MNHEY and CDR2 is SVGEGT.

The rearrangement uses TRBV10-3 and TRBJ2-1; perhaps D is TRBD1 or TRBD2 (5 bases each). The germline gives CDR1 ENHRY, CDR2 SYGVKD. With 0 bases removed from V and 1 base from J, the gap between germline ends came to 10 bases. The CDR3 spans 16 residues. In DNA form, the CDR3 reads TGTGCCATCAGTGAGTCGACAGCGGCTTCCTACAATGAGCAGTTCTTC. Protein: CAISESTAASYNEQFF.

The V and J genes are TRBV5-1 and TRBJ2-2, with 11 bases fitting TRBD1. V shed 4 bases and J 4 bases; nucleotides not matched to a gene: 6. The germline gives CDR1 SGHRS, CDR2 YFSETQ. This CDR3 region has 16 residues. CDR3 residues: CASSASGTGGTGELFF. In DNA form, the CDR3 reads TGCGCCAGCAGCGCTTCTGGGACAGGGGGCACCGGGGAGCTGTTTTTT.

The chain joins TRBV9 to TRBJ2-3, with 11 bases aligning to TRBD2. The CDR3 totals 15 residues. The V gene end was trimmed by 3 bases and the J gene end by 3 bases; junction bases not matched to a gene: 3. The germline V gene encodes CDR1 SGDLS and CDR2 YYNGEE. CDR3 region: CASSAGLAETDTQYF. In DNA form, the CDR3 reads TGTGCCAGCAGCGCGGGACTAGCGGAAACAGATACGCAGTATTTT.

The V call is TRBV18, the J call TRBJ2-7; 10 bases are a match to TRBD2. There are 14 residues in the CDR3. After removal of 6 bases from V and 9 bases from J, the junction contained 11 bases not matched to a gene. Germline values: CDR1 KGHSH, CDR2 LQKENI. CDR3 bases: TGTGCCAGCTCCGGACTAGCGGAATCAAGCGGGCAGTACTTC. Its translation is CASSGLAESSGQYF.

The chain joins TRBV5-6 to TRBJ2-1, with D unresolved. Trimming pared 2 bases from V and 9 bases from J, leaving 6 bases between. The CDR3 is 11 amino acids. Germline V gene data show CDR1 as SGHDT and CDR2 as YYEEEE. The chain's CDR3 is CASSLSLEQFF. The CDR3 nucleotides read TGTGCCAGCAGCTTATCCCTTGAGCAGTTCTTC.

The rearrangement links TRBV7-6 to TRBJ1-1; 9 nucleotides align to TRBD1. CDR3 length: 17 amino acids. Germline-derived CDR1 and CDR2 are SGHVS and FNYEAQ. With V trimmed by 6 bases and J by 4 bases, 15 bases remained unmatched. CDR3 coding DNA: TGTGCCAGCAGTCCTTCCGCCCCGGGACAGGGAGGCACTGAAGCTTTCTTT. Its protein is CASSPSAPGQGGTEAFF.

In DNA, the CDR3 is TGTGCCAGCAGTAAGGGACAGAGATGGGAAAAACTGTTTTTT. This encodes CASSKGQRWEKLFF. V gene TRBV7-8 combines with J gene TRBJ1-4; the match to TRBD1 covers 7 bases. CDR1 and CDR2 from the germline V gene are SGHVS and FQNEAQ. The junction had 9 bases not matched to a gene; V was cut back by 6 bases and J by 8 bases. The CDR3 is made up of 14 amino acids. The whole variable domain, filled in from reference TRBV7-8 and TRBJ1-4, reads GAGVSQSPRYKVAKRGQDVALRCDPISGHVSLFWYQQALGQGPEFLTYFQNEAQLDKSGLPSDRFFAERPEGSVSTLKIQRTQQEDSAVYLCASSKGQRWEKLFFGSGTQLSVL.

The chain has TRBV28 and TRBJ2-7; D remains unclear. This CDR3 region has 12 residues. V lost 2 bases, J lost 6 bases, and 8 bases lay in between. Germline V gene data show CDR1 as MDHEN and CDR2 as SYDVKM. The CDR3 DNA is TGTGCCAGCAGTTTAGATGGGTTCGAGCAGTACTTC. This gives the protein CASSLDGFEQYF.

A single count supports this clone. V is TRBV11-2 and J is TRBJ1-1; D remains unclear. Trimming took 11 bases from V and 2 from J, leaving 18 bases between them. From germline, CDR1 is SGHAT and CDR2 FQNNGV. This CDR3 contains 14 residues. CDR3 residues: CASQLRIPNTEAFF. Written as DNA, the CDR3 is TGTGCCTCCCAGCTTCGCATCCCCAACACTGAAGCTTTCTTT.

The V and J genes are TRBV24-1 and TRBJ2-2, with D hard to call. The V gene's germline CDR1 is KGHDR and CDR2 SFDVKD. This CDR3 region has 13 residues. V dropped 8 bases and J dropped 2 bases, with 8 bases sitting between them. The CDR3 sequence: CATKNSNTGELFF. CDR3 DNA sequence: TGTGCCACCAAGAACAGTAACACCGGGGAGCTGTTTTTT.

V is TRBV12-3 or TRBV12-4 and J is TRBJ1-1; the D is unclear. This CDR3 comprises 13 residues. V lost 3 bases, J lost 1 base, and 6 bases lay in between. The CDR3 region is CASSFSGNTEAFF. The DNA for the CDR3 is TGTGCCAGCAGTTTTTCTGGGAACACTGAAGCTTTCTTT.

The CDR3 DNA sequence: TGCGCCAGCAGCCTGAGGGGGGGAGATGAAAAACTGTTTTTT. This translates into CASSLRGGDEKLFF. The V call is TRBV5-1, the J call TRBJ1-4; weak D call: TRBD1 (6 bases). CDR1 and CDR2 (germline): SGHRS, YFSETQ. The V gene lost 4 bases and the J gene lost 6 bases, with 13 bases spanning the gap. This CDR3 is 14 amino acids long.

The sample holds a few counts of this clone. The V gene is TRBV21-1, the J gene TRBJ2-1; TRBD2, as called in the table, went unchecked against the DNA. TRBV21-1 is flagged as a pseudogene. This CDR3 contains 16 residues. CDR3 nucleotide sequence: TGTGCCAGCAGCAACACTAGCGGGAGGGCCTACAATGAGCAGTTCTTC. It codes for CASSNTSGRAYNEQFF.

The chain recombines TRBV9 with TRBJ2-7; 9 bases fit TRBD2. V shed 3 bases and J 3 bases; nucleotides not matched to a gene: 10. Germline V gives CDR1 SGDLS, CDR2 YYNGEE. The CDR3 length is 16 residues. As DNA, the CDR3 is TGTGCCAGCAGCGGGGGGCTAGCGGGAATAAACTACGAGCAGTACTTC. This translates into CASSGGLAGINYEQYF.

The rearrangement uses TRBV19 and TRBJ1-2, with D uncertain. The germline V and J ends were trimmed by 6 bases and 5 bases, with 16 bases remaining between them. Germline loops: CDR1 LNHDA, CDR2 SQIVND (reference sequence). CDR3 length: 14 amino acids. The CDR3 bases are TGTGCCAGTAGGGGAGACCCCGGATGGTATGGCTACACCTTC. Its protein product is CASRGDPGWYGYTF. Based on the CDR3 plus reference TRBV19 and TRBJ1-2, the full variable domain is DGGITQSPKYLFRKEGQNVTLSCEQNLNHDAMYWYRQDPGQGLRLIYYSQIVNDFQKGDIAEGYSVSREKKESFPLTVTSAQKNPTAFYLCASRGDPGWYGYTFGSGTRLTVV.

This clone was observed once. The chain has TRBV7-2 and TRBJ2-1; 7 bases are a match to TRBD2. This CDR3 region has 16 residues. V lost 0 bases and J lost 7; bases outside the gene matches: 9. The germline V gene has CDR1 SGHTA and CDR2 FQGNSA. The CDR3 bases are TGTGCCAGCAGCTTAGCGGGGATAGCGGGTAGAAATGAGCAGTTCTTC. Translating it yields CASSLAGIAGRNEQFF.

The genes are TRBV24-1 and TRBJ2-1; 9 bases match TRBD1. J was trimmed by 9 bases and V by 6 bases; bases with no gene match: 11. The germline V gene encodes CDR1 KGHDR and CDR2 SFDVKD. The CDR3 contains 15 residues. CDR3 loop: CATSRQGDLLSEQFF. The CDR3 DNA reads TGTGCCACCAGTAGACAGGGGGACTTGTTGAGTGAGCAGTTCTTC.

The chain couples TRBV29-1 to TRBJ1-5; weak D call: TRBD1 (5 bases). V shed 4 bases and J shed 2 bases, with 9 bases lying between them. CDR1 and CDR2 (germline): SQVTM, ANQGSEA. The CDR3 has 13 amino acids. This CDR3 reads CSVGGARNQPQHF. The CDR3 nucleotides read TGCAGCGTTGGAGGGGCCCGCAATCAGCCCCAGCATTTT.

J is TRBJ1-5 and V is TRBV10-2, with TRBD1 identical over 8 bases. Germline trimming cut 5 bases from V and 7 bases from J; bases unmatched to any gene: 4. This CDR3 has 13 amino acids. Per the germline V gene, CDR1 is WSHSY and CDR2 is SAAADI. The CDR3 nucleotides are TGCGCCAGCAGTTCGGACAGGGTACAGCCCCAGCATTTT. Translated: CASSSDRVQPQHF.

The CDR3 nucleotides read TGTGCCAGCAGCTACTCAGGGGCGACTGAAGCTTTCTTT. Its protein is CASSYSGATEAFF. The genes are TRBV16 and TRBJ1-1, with D tentatively TRBD1 (6 bases). This CDR3 region has 13 residues. The V and J ends lost 5 bases and 5 bases respectively, with 12 bases between them. Germline V gene data show CDR1 as KGHSY and CDR2 as FQNENV.